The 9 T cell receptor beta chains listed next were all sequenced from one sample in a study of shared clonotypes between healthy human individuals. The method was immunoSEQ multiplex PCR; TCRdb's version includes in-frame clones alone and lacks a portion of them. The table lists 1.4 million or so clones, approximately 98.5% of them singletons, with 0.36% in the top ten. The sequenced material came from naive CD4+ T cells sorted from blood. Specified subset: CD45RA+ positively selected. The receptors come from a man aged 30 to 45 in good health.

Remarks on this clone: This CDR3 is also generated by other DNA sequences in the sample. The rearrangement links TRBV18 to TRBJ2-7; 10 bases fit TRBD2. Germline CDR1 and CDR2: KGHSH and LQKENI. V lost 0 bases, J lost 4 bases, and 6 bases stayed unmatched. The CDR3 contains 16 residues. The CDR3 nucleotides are TGTGCCAGCTCACCACCAGGGTCTAGCGGGAGTTACGAGCAGTACTTC. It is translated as CASSPPGSSGSYEQYF.

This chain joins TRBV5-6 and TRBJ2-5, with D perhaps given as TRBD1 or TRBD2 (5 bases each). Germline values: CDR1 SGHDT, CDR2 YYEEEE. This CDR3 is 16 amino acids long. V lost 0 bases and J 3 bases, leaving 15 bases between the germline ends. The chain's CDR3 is CASSLALPGRKETQYF. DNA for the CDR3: TGTGCCAGCAGCTTGGCCCTCCCGGGGCGGAAAGAGACCCAGTACTTC.

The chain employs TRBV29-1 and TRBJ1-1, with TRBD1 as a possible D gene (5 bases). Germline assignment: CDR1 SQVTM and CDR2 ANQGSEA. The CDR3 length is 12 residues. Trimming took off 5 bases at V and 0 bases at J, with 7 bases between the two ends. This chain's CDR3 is CSVTTVNTEAFF. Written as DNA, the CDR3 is TGCAGCGTTACGACAGTGAACACTGAAGCTTTCTTT.

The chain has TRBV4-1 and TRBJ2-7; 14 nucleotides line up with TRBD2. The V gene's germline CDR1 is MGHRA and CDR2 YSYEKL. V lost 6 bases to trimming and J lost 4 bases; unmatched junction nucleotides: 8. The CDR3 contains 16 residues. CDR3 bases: TGCGCCAGCAGACATACGACTAGCGGGAGGGCGTACGAGCAGTACTTC. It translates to CASRHTTSGRAYEQYF.

CDR3: CATAPGEQETQYF. DNA of the CDR3: TGCGCCACCGCCCCAGGGGAGCAAGAGACCCAGTACTTC. This chain connects TRBV5-1 to TRBJ2-5; D possibly corresponds to TRBD1 (6 bases). With 9 bases removed from V and 2 bases from J, the gap between germline ends came to 14 bases. The germline gives CDR1 SGHRS, CDR2 YFSETQ. The CDR3 loop spans 13 amino acids. Full variable domain (rest looked up from reference TRBV5-1 and TRBJ2-5): KAGVTQTPRYLIKTRGQQVTLSCSPISGHRSVSWYQQTPGQGLQFLFEYFSETQRNKGNFPGRFSGRQFSNSRSEMNVSTLELGDSALYLCATAPGEQETQYFGPGTRLLVL.

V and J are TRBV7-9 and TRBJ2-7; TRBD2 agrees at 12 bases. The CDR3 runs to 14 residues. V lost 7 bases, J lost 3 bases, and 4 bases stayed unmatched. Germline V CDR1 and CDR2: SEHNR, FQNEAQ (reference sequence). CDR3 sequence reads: CASTLAGGHYEQYF. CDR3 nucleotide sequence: TGTGCCAGCACTCTAGCGGGAGGGCACTACGAGCAGTACTTC.

CDR3 bases: TGTGCCAGCAGCTCTACCGGGACAGGCCGATACGAGCAGTACTTC. It specifies CASSSTGTGRYEQYF. The chain carries TRBV7-9 and TRBJ2-7, with 8 bases identical to TRBD1. The CDR3 has 15 amino acids. J gave up 4 bases and V 4 bases, and 9 bases lay outside the gene matches. Germline lookup yields CDR1 SEHNR and CDR2 FQNEAQ (reference sequence).

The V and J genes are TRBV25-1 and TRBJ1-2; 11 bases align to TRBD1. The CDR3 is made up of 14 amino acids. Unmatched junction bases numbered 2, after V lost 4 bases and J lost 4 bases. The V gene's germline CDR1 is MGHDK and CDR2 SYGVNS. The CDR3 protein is CASSGTGGIYGYTF. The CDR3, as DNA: TGTGCCAGCAGTGGGACAGGGGGCATCTATGGCTACACCTTC.

The CDR3 loop reads CASNPGQGREKLFF. The CDR3 coding sequence is TGTGCCAGCAACCCGGGACAGGGGCGTGAAAAACTGTTTTTT. The rearrangement joins TRBV7-2 to TRBJ1-4; 10 bases align to TRBD1. This CDR3 spans 14 amino acids. V lost 7 bases, J lost 7 bases, and 6 bases stayed unmatched. Per germline, CDR1 SGHTA and CDR2 FQGNSA.